The clone carrying this T cell receptor (beta chain) has a handful of counts. Per germline, CDR1 KGHDR and CDR2 SFDVKD. Trimming took 10 bases from V and 4 from J; bases not matched to a gene: 4. The length of the CDR3 is 13 residues. The data belong to a study of response to subunit inactivated influenza vaccine. TCRdb redid the calling of the RT-PCR reads with MiXCR, one entry per CDR3 protein. The table records hundreds of thousands of distinct CDR3 sequences, 15% to 19% of them present only once. The input for sequencing was PBMCs from blood, taken 11 to 12 days after vaccination. The chain carries TRBV24-1 and TRBJ2-1, with 9 nucleotides matching TRBD1. The TCR was taken from a man aged 50 to 59 who received an inactivated influenza vaccine. In nucleotides, the CDR3 is TGTGCCACAGCGGGACAGGGTTACAATGAGCAGTTCTTC. This gives the protein CATAGQGYNEQFF.